The 28 T cell receptor beta chains reported below all come from one sample, sequenced in a study of patients and donors after allogeneic stem cell transplantation. TCRdb reprocessed the RT-PCR reads with MiXCR, giving one entry per CDR3 protein. The data show about 960,000 distinct CDR3 sequences, approximately 18% seen once. Sequenced: blood, either unsorted or a sorted T cell fraction (not recorded which). The receptors originated from a human donor who was either an allogeneic HSCT recipient or a stem cell or donor lymphocyte infusion donor (not recorded which). It is not recorded whose cells these are; they may come from a transplant donor.

CDR3 sequence (DNA): TGTGCCAGCAGCTATACCGGATACAATGAGCAGTTCTTC. Its protein is CASSYTGYNEQFF. The chain recombines TRBV27 with TRBJ2-1; D not certain. This CDR3 has 13 amino acids. CDR1 and CDR2 from the germline V gene are MNHEY and SMNVEV (reference sequence). The V and J ends lost 6 bases and 4 bases respectively, with 10 bases between them.

The chain uses TRBV7-2 and TRBJ1-4, with D possibly being TRBD1 (5 bases). The CDR3 is 15 residues long. Trimming removed 1 base from V and 8 bases from J, with 14 bases in between. Germline V CDR1 and CDR2: SGHTA, FQGNSA. The CDR3 DNA reads as TGTGCCAGCAGCTTAGGAGGCAGGGAAGGAGAAAAACTGTTTTTT. This codes for CASSLGGREGEKLFF.

Ten or more counts support this clonotype. The V call is TRBV29-1, the J call TRBJ2-1, with D perhaps given as TRBD1 or TRBD2 (5 bases each). The CDR3 is 13 residues long. Trimming removed 1 base from V and 12 bases from J, with 16 bases in between. The germline gives CDR1 SQVTM, CDR2 ANQGSEA. The DNA for the CDR3 is TGCAGCGTTGAAGTGTCACTCGTGGGGGTGCAGTTCTTC. Encoded protein: CSVEVSLVGVQFF.

The V gene is TRBV12-3 or TRBV12-4, the J gene TRBJ2-1, with D possibly matching TRBD1 (5 bases). The CDR3 consists of 17 residues. Trimming took 3 bases from V and 5 from J, leaving 20 bases between them. The CDR3 DNA is TGTGCCAGCAGTTTTCAGTTTGGGGCGTCCGGAAACAATGAGCAGTTCTTC. Its translation: CASSFQFGASGNNEQFF.

The chain has TRBV5-1 and TRBJ2-3; D gene unclear. This CDR3 is built from 15 residues. CDR1 SGHRS and CDR2 YFSETQ come from the germline V gene. Trimming took 0 bases from V and 1 from J, leaving 9 bases between them. The CDR3, as DNA: TGCGCCAGCAGCTTGGGCCTTACCCGCACAGATACGCAGTATTTT. This translates into CASSLGLTRTDTQYF.

This clonotype showed up many times. The CDR3 DNA sequence: TGTGCCAGCAGTTACTCGGACAGGGGACGTGAGCAGTTCTTC. It encodes CASSYSDRGREQFF. The J gene is TRBJ2-1, the V gene TRBV6-5; 9 nucleotides line up with TRBD1. Germline-derived CDR1 and CDR2 are MNHEY and SVGAGI. J gave up 9 bases and V 0 bases, and 3 bases lay outside the gene matches. The CDR3 totals 14 residues.

A few counts support this clonotype. The chain employs TRBV5-1 and TRBJ2-2; 10 nucleotides match TRBD1. Germline CDR1 and CDR2: SGHRS and YFSETQ. The ends lost 4 bases at V and 5 bases at J; junction bases unmatched: 8. The CDR3 has 16 amino acids. DNA of the CDR3: TGCGCCAGCAGCGTAATACCGGGACAGGGGACCGGGGAGCTGTTTTTT. Translation gives CASSVIPGQGTGELFF.

This clonotype was counted at least ten times. The V and J genes are TRBV12-3 or TRBV12-4 and TRBJ2-1; 12 positions agree with TRBD2. The CDR3 totals 14 residues. V was pared by 6 bases and J by 9 bases, with 6 bases of the junction left unmatched. The CDR3 DNA reads TGTGCCAGCAGATCTAGCGGGAGGGCTGGTGAGCAGTTCTTC. Protein product: CASRSSGRAGEQFF.

This clonotype was seen a handful of times. V gene TRBV20-1 combines with J gene TRBJ2-5; D is perhaps TRBD2 (5 bases). The CDR3 totals 13 residues. The germline gives CDR1 DFQATT, CDR2 SNEGSKA (reference sequence). V was shortened by 4 bases and J by 1 base, with 10 bases between the two germline ends. The DNA for the CDR3 is TGCAGTGCTATGCTAGCCCCCCAAGAGACCCAGTACTTC. As protein: CSAMLAPQETQYF.

The sample holds a few counts of this clonotype. The genes are TRBV7-9 and TRBJ1-1; perhaps TRBD1 as D (5 bases). CDR3 length equals 12 residues. The V gene lost 5 bases and the J gene lost 7 bases, with 11 bases spanning the gap. Germline assignment: CDR1 SEHNR and CDR2 FQNEAQ (reference sequence). The CDR3 DNA sequence: TGTGCCAGCAGCCCAGAGACAGTTGAAGCTTTCTTT. Its protein is CASSPETVEAFF.

This clonotype has a handful of counts. The rearrangement links TRBV5-1 to TRBJ1-6; TRBD1 matches at 7 bases. Unmatched junction bases numbered 2, after V lost 3 bases and J lost 8 bases. This CDR3 region has 13 residues. Germline lookup yields CDR1 SGHRS and CDR2 YFSETQ. CDR3 DNA sequence: TGCGCCAGCAGCTCTACAGGGGATTCACCCCTCCACTTT. Amino acid sequence: CASSSTGDSPLHF. Full variable domain (outside the CDR3, taken from reference TRBV5-1 and TRBJ1-6): KAGVTQTPRYLIKTRGQQVTLSCSPISGHRSVSWYQQTPGQGLQFLFEYFSETQRNKGNFPGRFSGRQFSNSRSEMNVSTLELGDSALYLCASSSTGDSPLHFGNGTRLTVT.

CDR3 sequence reads: CAISESAGFSYEQYF. The CDR3 DNA is TGTGCCATCAGTGAGTCGGCGGGGTTTTCCTACGAGCAGTACTTC. This rearrangement joins TRBV10-3 to TRBJ2-7; D possibly corresponds to TRBD2 (6 bases). There are 15 residues in the CDR3. Trimming stripped 0 bases from V and 1 base from J, with 10 bases between. Per germline, CDR1 ENHRY and CDR2 SYGVKD.

The rearrangement uses TRBV5-1 and TRBJ1-2; perhaps TRBD1 as D (5 bases). V was shortened by 0 bases and J by 1 base, with 10 bases between the two germline ends. The CDR3 is 15 amino acids. The V gene's germline CDR1 is SGHRS and CDR2 YFSETQ. CDR3 region: CASSLGQNVNYGYTF. In nucleotides, the CDR3 is TGCGCCAGCAGCTTGGGACAGAACGTTAACTATGGCTACACCTTC. The entire variable domain, with the rest obtained from reference TRBV5-1 and TRBJ1-2, is as follows: KAGVTQTPRYLIKTRGQQVTLSCSPISGHRSVSWYQQTPGQGLQFLFEYFSETQRNKGNFPGRFSGRQFSNSRSEMNVSTLELGDSALYLCASSLGQNVNYGYTFGSGTRLTVV.

This clonotype was picked up a small number of times. The DNA for the CDR3 is TGCGCCAGCAGCTTGTTGGCAGACCCGAACACCGGGGAGCTGTTTTTT. It codes for CASSLLADPNTGELFF. The chain carries TRBV5-1 and TRBJ2-2; no firm D call. V lost 1 base, J lost 0 bases, and 10 bases lay in between. Per the germline V gene, CDR1 is SGHRS and CDR2 is YFSETQ. The CDR3 consists of 16 residues.

The CDR3 loop is CASSGATLYYGYTF. The CDR3 bases are TGTGCCAGCAGTGGCGCCACACTTTACTATGGCTACACCTTC. This chain links TRBV2 with TRBJ1-2; D gene unclear. Trimming cost V 4 bases and J 3 bases, with 12 bases left between them. The CDR3 totals 14 residues. Germline CDR1 SNHLY, CDR2 FYNNEI. Full variable domain (remainder filled in from reference TRBV2 and TRBJ1-2): EPEVTQTPSHQVTQMGQEVILRCVPISNHLYFYWYRQILGQKVEFLVSFYNNEISEKSEIFDDQFSVERPDGSNFTLKIRSTKLEDSAMYFCASSGATLYYGYTFGSGTRLTVV.

V gene TRBV5-1 combines with J gene TRBJ2-2; possible D gene TRBD1, 6 bases. Germline V CDR1 and CDR2: SGHRS, YFSETQ. The CDR3 loop spans 14 amino acids. V lost 4 bases and J 6 bases, leaving 13 bases between the germline ends. CDR3 DNA sequence: TGCGCCAGCAGCGCACAGGGTGTTCCCGGGGAGCTGTTTTTT. Protein: CASSAQGVPGELFF. The whole variable domain, remainder taken from reference TRBV5-1 and TRBJ2-2, is KAGVTQTPRYLIKTRGQQVTLSCSPISGHRSVSWYQQTPGQGLQFLFEYFSETQRNKGNFPGRFSGRQFSNSRSEMNVSTLELGDSALYLCASSAQGVPGELFFGEGSRLTVL.

This clonotype has more than one count but fewer than ten. The chain joins TRBV4-3 to TRBJ1-1; TRBD1 might be the D (5 bases). The CDR3 sequence is 13 residues long. Trimming took off 0 bases at V and 8 bases at J, with 10 bases between the two ends. The germline gives CDR1 LGHNA, CDR2 YSLEER. The DNA of the CDR3 is TGCGCCAGCAGCCAAGATATGACAGAAGAAGCTTTCTTT. Protein: CASSQDMTEEAFF.

In this sample, this clonotype turned up a few times. The chain combines TRBV6-2 or TRBV6-3 with TRBJ1-2, with D perhaps matching TRBD1 (5 bases). Germline CDR1 reads MNHEY; CDR2 reads SVGEGT. CDR3 length: 11 amino acids. V gave up 7 bases and J gave up 5 bases, with 8 bases separating them. In DNA form, the CDR3 reads TGTGCCAGCAACTGGGGGTATGGCTACACCTTC. This sequence encodes CASNWGYGYTF.

The sample holds a few counts of this clonotype. This chain links TRBV12-3 or TRBV12-4 with TRBJ2-1, with 7 bases that match TRBD1. V gave up 6 bases and J gave up 0 bases; unmatched junction bases: 8. This CDR3 contains 16 residues. The CDR3 sequence is CASSPTGFLSYNEQFF. Here the CDR3 DNA reads TGTGCCAGCAGCCCGACAGGGTTTCTCTCCTACAATGAGCAGTTCTTC.

This clonotype was counted only a few times. The rearrangement uses TRBV27 and TRBJ2-7; no clear D. The CDR3 sequence is 15 residues long. The V gene lost 0 bases and the J gene lost 3 bases, with 12 bases spanning the gap. The germline V gene encodes CDR1 MNHEY and CDR2 SMNVEV (reference sequence). This CDR3 is CASSLSGSSYYEQYF. DNA of the CDR3: TGTGCCAGCAGTTTATCGGGTTCTTCGTACTACGAGCAGTACTTC.

This clonotype showed up just a few times. This chain connects TRBV12-3 or TRBV12-4 to TRBJ1-2; TRBD1 matches at 8 bases. The CDR3 sequence is 14 residues long. V was clipped by 3 bases and J by 7 bases; unmatched bases: 7. The CDR3 spells CASSFGQGRGGYTF. CDR3 bases: TGTGCCAGCAGTTTCGGACAGGGCAGGGGTGGCTACACCTTC.

The chain is built from TRBV20-1 and TRBJ1-5; TRBD1 is a possible D gene (5 bases). The V end was cut by 0 bases, the J end by 0 bases, with 12 bases between. The germline gives CDR1 DFQATT, CDR2 SNEGSKA (reference sequence). This CDR3 region has 16 residues. The CDR3 loop reads CSARDGWGDSNQPQHF. CDR3 bases: TGCAGTGCTAGAGATGGGTGGGGGGATAGCAATCAGCCCCAGCATTTT.

J is TRBJ2-1 and V is TRBV11-1; D gene uncertain. Germline lookup yields CDR1 SGHAT and CDR2 FQDESV (reference sequence). The CDR3 extends over 18 amino acids. The ends were cut back, 3 bases at V and 8 bases at J, with 26 bases in the middle. The chain's CDR3 is CASSFPARAGGVGYEQFF. The DNA of the CDR3 is TGTGCCAGCAGCTTTCCTGCTCGGGCTGGTGGCGTTGGGTATGAGCAGTTCTTC.

In its sample, this clonotype was seen a few times. The chain joins TRBV12-3 or TRBV12-4 to TRBJ1-1; D is unresolved. V was clipped by 2 bases and J by 8 bases, with 9 bases between them. The CDR3 is 12 amino acids. Here the CDR3 DNA reads TGTGCCAGCAGTTTACTTAGCTCCGAAGCTTTCTTT. It encodes CASSLLSSEAFF.

This clonotype has a single count. Written as DNA, the CDR3 is TGTGCCAGCAGCCCGCGGACCCCGGGGACTACCCTCTCCTACAATGAGCAGTTCTTC. Its protein is CASSPRTPGTTLSYNEQFF. The V and J genes are TRBV9 and TRBJ2-1, with 7 bases that match TRBD2. J gave up 0 bases and V 4 bases, and 16 bases lay outside the gene matches. The CDR3 consists of 19 residues. The V gene's germline CDR1 is SGDLS and CDR2 YYNGEE.

This clonotype has just a few counts. The V call is TRBV20-1, the J call TRBJ1-1; weak D call: TRBD1 (5 bases). Germline V gives CDR1 DFQATT, CDR2 SNEGSKA (reference sequence). This CDR3 is 14 amino acids long. Trimming removed 6 bases from V and 0 bases from J, with 14 bases in between. The CDR3 DNA reads as TGCAGTGCCGGACGCCGGGGCTTGAACACTGAAGCTTTCTTT. Translated, it gives CSAGRRGLNTEAFF.

The chain employs TRBV27 and TRBJ2-1, with TRBD1 matching 8 bases. The CDR3 is 16 residues long. V lost 4 bases to trimming and J lost 3 bases; unmatched junction nucleotides: 8. Per germline, CDR1 MNHEY and CDR2 SMNVEV (reference sequence). The CDR3 loop reads CASSYLGTGDYNEQFF. The CDR3, as DNA: TGTGCCAGCAGTTACCTGGGGACAGGTGACTACAATGAGCAGTTCTTC.

This clonotype came up a few times. V gene TRBV7-8 combines with J gene TRBJ2-3; 7 bases map to TRBD2. V shed 2 bases and J 5 bases; nucleotides not matched to a gene: 10. CDR1 is SGHVS, CDR2 FQNEAQ, per germline. This CDR3 is built from 16 residues. The CDR3 sequence: CASSLLAGVVKDTQYF. The CDR3 coding sequence is TGTGCCAGCAGCTTACTCGCGGGAGTGGTGAAAGATACGCAGTATTTT. Full variable domain (rest looked up from reference TRBV7-8 and TRBJ2-3): GAGVSQSPRYKVAKRGQDVALRCDPISGHVSLFWYQQALGQGPEFLTYFQNEAQLDKSGLPSDRFFAERPEGSVSTLKIQRTQQEDSAVYLCASSLLAGVVKDTQYFGPGTRLTVL.